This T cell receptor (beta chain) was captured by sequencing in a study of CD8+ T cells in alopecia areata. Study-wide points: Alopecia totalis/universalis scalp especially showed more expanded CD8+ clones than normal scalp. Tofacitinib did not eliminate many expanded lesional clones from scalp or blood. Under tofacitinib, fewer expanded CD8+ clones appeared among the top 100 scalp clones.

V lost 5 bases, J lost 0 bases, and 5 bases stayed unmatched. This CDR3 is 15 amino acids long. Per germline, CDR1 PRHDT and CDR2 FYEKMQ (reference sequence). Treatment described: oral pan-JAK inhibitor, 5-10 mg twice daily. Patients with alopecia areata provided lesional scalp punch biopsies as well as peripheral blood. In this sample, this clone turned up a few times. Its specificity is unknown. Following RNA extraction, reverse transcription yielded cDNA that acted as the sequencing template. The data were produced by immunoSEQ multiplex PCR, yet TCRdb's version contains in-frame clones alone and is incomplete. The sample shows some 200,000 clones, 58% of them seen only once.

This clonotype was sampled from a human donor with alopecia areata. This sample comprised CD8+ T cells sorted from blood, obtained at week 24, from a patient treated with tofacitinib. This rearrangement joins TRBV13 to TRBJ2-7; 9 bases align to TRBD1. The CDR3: CASSPRDRASYEQYF. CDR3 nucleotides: TGTGCCAGCAGCCCCCGGGACAGGGCCTCCTACGAGCAGTACTTC.